This T cell receptor beta chain was captured in a study of PD-L1 blockade in urothelial cancer. Study at large: Every 3 weeks, patients received intravenous atezolizumab 1,200 mg, beginning 2014.

Time point defined: peripheral blood 6 weeks after treatment start. CDR1 and CDR2 (germline): ENHRY, SYGVKD. V lost 7 bases and J lost 2; bases outside the gene matches: 5. The CDR3 extends over 14 amino acids. Data came from immunoSEQ multiplex PCR; TCRdb stores just in-frame clones and leaves some out. The sample shows about 120,000 clones, 75% to 90% of them seen only once. Specimen: PBMCs, collected around atezolizumab (anti-PD-L1) treatment. This TCR came from a man aged 55 to 69 with urothelial cancer. This chain uses TRBV10-3 with TRBJ1-3; 7 nucleotides agree with TRBD1. CDR3 loop: CAITVGTAGNTIYF. The CDR3 bases are TGTGCCATCACAGTCGGGACAGCTGGAAACACCATATATTTT.